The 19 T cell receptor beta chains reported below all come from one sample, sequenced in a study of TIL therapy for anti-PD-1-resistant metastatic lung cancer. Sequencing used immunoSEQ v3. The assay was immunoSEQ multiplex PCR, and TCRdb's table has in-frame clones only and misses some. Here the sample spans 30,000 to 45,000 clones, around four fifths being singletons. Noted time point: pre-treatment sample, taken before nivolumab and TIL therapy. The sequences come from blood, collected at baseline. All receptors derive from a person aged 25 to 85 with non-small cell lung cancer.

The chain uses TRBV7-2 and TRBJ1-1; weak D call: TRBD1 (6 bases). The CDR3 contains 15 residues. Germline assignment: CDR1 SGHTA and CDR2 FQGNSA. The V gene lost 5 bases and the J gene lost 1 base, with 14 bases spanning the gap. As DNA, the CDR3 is TGTGCCAGCAGCCCCACTCGGGACAAGAACACTGAAGCTTTCTTT. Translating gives CASSPTRDKNTEAFF.

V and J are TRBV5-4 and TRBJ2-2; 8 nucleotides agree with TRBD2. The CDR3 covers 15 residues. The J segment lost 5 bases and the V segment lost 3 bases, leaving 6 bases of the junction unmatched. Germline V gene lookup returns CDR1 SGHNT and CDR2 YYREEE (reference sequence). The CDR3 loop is CASSSGGVRTGELFF. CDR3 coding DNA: TGTGCCAGCAGCTCCGGGGGGGTGAGAACCGGGGAGCTGTTTTTT.

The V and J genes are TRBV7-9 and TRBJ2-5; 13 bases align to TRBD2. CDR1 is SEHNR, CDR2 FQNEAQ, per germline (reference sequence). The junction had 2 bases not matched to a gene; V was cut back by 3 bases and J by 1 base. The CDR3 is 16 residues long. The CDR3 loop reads CASSFWTSGGQETQYF. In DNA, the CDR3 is TGTGCCAGCAGCTTCTGGACTAGCGGGGGCCAAGAGACCCAGTACTTC.

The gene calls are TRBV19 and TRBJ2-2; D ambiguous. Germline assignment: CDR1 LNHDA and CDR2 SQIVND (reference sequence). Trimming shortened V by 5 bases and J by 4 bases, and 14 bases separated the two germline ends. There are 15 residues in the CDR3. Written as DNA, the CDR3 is TGTGCCAGTAGTCGTGAGAGTCGCGGCACCGGGGAGCTGTTTTTT. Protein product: CASSRESRGTGELFF. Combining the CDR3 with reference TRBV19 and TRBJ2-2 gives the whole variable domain DGGITQSPKYLFRKEGQNVTLSCEQNLNHDAMYWYRQDPGQGLRLIYYSQIVNDFQKGDIAEGYSVSREKKESFPLTVTSAQKNPTAFYLCASSRESRGTGELFFGEGSRLTVL.

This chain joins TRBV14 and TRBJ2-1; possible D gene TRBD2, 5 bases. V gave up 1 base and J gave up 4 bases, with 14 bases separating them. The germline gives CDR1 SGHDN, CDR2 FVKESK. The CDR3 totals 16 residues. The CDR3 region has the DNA TGTGCCAGCAGCCAAGCCGCAAAGCGGATATACAATGAGCAGTTCTTC. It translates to CASSQAAKRIYNEQFF.

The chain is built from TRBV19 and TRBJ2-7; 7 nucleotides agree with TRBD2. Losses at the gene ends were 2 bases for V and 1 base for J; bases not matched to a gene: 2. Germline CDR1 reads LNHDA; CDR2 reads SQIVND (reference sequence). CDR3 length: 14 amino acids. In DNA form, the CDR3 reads TGTGCCAGTAGTATAATGGGACTATCCTACGAGCAGTACTTC. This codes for CASSIMGLSYEQYF.

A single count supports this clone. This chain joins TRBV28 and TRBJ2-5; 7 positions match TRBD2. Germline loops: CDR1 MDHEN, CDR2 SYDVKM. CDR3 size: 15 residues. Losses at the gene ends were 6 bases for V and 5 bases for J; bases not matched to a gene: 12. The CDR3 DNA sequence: TGTGCCAGCAGCCCGGCGGGGAGGGCCGAGGAGACCCAGTACTTC. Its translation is CASSPAGRAEETQYF.

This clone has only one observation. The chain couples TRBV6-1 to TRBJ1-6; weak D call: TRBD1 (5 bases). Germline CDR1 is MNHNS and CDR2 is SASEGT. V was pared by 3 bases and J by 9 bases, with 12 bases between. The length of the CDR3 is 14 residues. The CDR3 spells CASSDRQGVSPLHF. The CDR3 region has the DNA TGTGCCAGCAGTGATCGCCAGGGAGTTTCACCCCTCCACTTT.

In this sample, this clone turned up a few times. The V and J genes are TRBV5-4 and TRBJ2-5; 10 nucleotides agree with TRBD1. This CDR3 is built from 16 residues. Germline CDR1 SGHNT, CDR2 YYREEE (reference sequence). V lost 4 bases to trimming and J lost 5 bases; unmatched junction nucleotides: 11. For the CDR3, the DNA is TGTGCCAGCAGCAAATTAACGGGACAGGGGCGTGAGACCCAGTACTTC. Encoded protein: CASSKLTGQGRETQYF.

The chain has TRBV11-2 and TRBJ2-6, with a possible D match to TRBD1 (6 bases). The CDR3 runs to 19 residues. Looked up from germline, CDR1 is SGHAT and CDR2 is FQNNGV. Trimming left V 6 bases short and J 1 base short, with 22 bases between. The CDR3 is CASRHVGARLLSGANVLTF. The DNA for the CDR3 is TGTGCCAGCAGACATGTGGGGGCCCGGCTCCTATCTGGGGCCAACGTCCTGACTTTC.

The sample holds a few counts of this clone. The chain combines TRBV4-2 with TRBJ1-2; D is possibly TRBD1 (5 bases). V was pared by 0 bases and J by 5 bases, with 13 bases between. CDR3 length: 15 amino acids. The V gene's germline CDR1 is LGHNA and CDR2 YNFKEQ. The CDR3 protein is CASSQEEGTLYGYTF. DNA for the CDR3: TGTGCCAGCAGCCAAGAGGAAGGGACCCTATATGGCTACACCTTC.

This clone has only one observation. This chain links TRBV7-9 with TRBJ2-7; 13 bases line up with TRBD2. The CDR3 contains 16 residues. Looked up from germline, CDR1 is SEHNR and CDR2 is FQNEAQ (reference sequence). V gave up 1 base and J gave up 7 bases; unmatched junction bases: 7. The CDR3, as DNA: TGTGCCAGCAGCTTAGTACTAGCGGGGGGGCCGGAGGAGCAGTACTTC. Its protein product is CASSLVLAGGPEEQYF.

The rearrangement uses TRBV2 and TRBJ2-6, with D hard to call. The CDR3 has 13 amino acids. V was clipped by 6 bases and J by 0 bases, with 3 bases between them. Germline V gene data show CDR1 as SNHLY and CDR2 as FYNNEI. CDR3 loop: CASRVSGANVLTF. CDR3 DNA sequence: TGTGCCAGCAGGGTCTCTGGGGCCAACGTCCTGACTTTC.

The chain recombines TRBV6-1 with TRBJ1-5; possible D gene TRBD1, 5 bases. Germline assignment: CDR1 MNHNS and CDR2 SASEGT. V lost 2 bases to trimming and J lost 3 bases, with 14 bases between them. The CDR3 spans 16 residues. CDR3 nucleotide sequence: TGTGCCAGCAGTGAAAGTAGGGGCCCCAACAATCAGCCCCAGCATTTT. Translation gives CASSESRGPNNQPQHF.

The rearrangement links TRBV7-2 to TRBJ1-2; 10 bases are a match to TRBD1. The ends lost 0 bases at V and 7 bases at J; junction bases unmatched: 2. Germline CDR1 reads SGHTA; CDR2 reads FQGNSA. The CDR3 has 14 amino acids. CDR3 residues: CASSLAGQGTGYTF. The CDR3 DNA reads TGTGCCAGCAGCTTAGCGGGACAGGGGACTGGCTACACCTTC.

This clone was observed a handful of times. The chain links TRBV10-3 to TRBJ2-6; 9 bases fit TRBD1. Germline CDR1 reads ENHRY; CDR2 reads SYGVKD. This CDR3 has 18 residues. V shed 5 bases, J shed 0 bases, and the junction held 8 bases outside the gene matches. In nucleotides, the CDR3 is TGTGCCATCAGTACGGACAGGGGATTTAGCTCTGGGGCCAACGTCCTGACTTTC. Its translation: CAISTDRGFSSGANVLTF.

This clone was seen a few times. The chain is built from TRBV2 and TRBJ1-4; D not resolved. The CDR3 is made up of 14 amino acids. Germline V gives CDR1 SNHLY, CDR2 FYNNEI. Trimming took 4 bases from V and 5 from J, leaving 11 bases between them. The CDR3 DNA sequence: TGTGCCAGCAGTGTCCAGAGTTCGAATGAAAAACTGTTTTTT. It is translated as CASSVQSSNEKLFF.

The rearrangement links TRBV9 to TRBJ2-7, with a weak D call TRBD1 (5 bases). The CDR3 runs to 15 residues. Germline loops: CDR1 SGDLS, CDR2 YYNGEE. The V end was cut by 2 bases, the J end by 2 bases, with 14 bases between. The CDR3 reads CASSVTASATYEQYF. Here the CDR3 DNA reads TGTGCCAGCAGCGTGACAGCATCAGCTACCTACGAGCAGTACTTC.

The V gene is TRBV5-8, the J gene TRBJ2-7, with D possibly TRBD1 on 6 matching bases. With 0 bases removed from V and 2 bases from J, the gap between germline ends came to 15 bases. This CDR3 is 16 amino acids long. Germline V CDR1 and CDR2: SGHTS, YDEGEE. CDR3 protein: CASSLGGFGGTYEQYF. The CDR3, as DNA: TGTGCCAGCAGCTTGGGAGGCTTTGGGGGCACCTACGAGCAGTACTTC. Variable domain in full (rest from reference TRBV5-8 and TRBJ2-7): EAGVTQSPTHLIKTRGQQATLRCSPISGHTSVYWYQQALGLGLQFLLWYDEGEERNRGNFPPRFSGRQFPNYSSELNVNALELEDSALYLCASSLGGFGGTYEQYFGPGTRLTVT.